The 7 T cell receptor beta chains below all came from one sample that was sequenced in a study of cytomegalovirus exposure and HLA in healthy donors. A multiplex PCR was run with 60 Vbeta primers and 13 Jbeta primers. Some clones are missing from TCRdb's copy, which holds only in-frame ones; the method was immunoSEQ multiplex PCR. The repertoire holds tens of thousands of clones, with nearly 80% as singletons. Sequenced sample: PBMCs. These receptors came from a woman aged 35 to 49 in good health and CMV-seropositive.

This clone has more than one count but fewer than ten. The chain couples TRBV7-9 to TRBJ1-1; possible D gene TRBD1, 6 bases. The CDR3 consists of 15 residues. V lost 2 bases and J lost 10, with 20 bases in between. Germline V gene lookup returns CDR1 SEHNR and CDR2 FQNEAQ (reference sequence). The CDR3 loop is CASSLMAGAERGAFF. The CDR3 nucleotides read TGTGCCAGCAGCTTAATGGCAGGGGCTGAACGGGGAGCTTTCTTT.

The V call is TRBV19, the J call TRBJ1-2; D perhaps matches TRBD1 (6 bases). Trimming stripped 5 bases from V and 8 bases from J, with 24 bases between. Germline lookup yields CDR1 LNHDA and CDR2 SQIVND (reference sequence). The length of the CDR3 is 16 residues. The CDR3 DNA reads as TGTGCCAGTAGTTACGGGGGGGCGGGCTATCCAACCGGCTACACCTTC. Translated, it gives CASSYGGAGYPTGYTF.

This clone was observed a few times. CDR3 in amino acids: CASSPGGGGYTF. The DNA for the CDR3 is TGTGCCAGCAGTCCAGGGGGCGGAGGCTACACCTTC. This chain links TRBV6-6 with TRBJ1-2, with 8 bases matching TRBD1. V lost 5 bases to trimming and J lost 8 bases; unmatched junction nucleotides: 4. There are 12 residues in the CDR3. Germline CDR1 reads MNHNY; CDR2 reads SVGAGI (reference sequence).

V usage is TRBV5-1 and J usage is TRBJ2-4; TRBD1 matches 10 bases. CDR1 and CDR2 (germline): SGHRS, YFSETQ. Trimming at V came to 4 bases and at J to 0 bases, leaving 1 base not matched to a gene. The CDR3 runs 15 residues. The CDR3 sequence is CASSGTGVAKNIQYF. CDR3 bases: TGCGCCAGCAGCGGGACAGGGGTAGCCAAAAACATTCAGTACTTC. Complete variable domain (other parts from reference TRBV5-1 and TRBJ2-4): KAGVTQTPRYLIKTRGQQVTLSCSPISGHRSVSWYQQTPGQGLQFLFEYFSETQRNKGNFPGRFSGRQFSNSRSEMNVSTLELGDSALYLCASSGTGVAKNIQYFGAGTRLSVL.

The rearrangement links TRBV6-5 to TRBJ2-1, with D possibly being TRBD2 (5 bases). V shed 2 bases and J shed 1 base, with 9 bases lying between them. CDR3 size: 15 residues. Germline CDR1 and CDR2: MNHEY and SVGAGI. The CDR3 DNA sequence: TGTGCCAGCAGTTACGACTACGGGTCCTACAATGAGCAGTTCTTC. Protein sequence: CASSYDYGSYNEQFF.

The CDR3 DNA is TGCGCCAGCAGCCAAGTGGGGGGGGATGGCTACACCTTC. Protein sequence: CASSQVGGDGYTF. The chain joins TRBV4-3 to TRBJ1-2; a possible D gene is TRBD1 (5 bases). V lost 1 base and J lost 6, with 9 bases in between. The CDR3 is 13 amino acids. Germline CDR1 and CDR2: LGHNA and YSLEER.

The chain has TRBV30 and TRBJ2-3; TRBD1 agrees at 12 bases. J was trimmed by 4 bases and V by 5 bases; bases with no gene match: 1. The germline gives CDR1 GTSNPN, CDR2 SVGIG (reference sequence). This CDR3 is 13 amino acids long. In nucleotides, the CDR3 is TGTGCCTGGGGGACAGGGGGCGCAGATACGCAGTATTTT. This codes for CAWGTGGADTQYF.